Listed below are T cell receptor beta chains from one sample, sequenced in a study of blood T cell repertoires in COVID-19. Sequencing used immunoSEQ multiplex PCR; TCRdb keeps in-frame clones, though not all of them. Altogether around 56,000 clones are present, about 91% being singletons, with the ten largest covering around 7.3%. The sequenced sample consisted of peripheral blood. These receptor sequences come from a woman aged 55-70 years with active or convalescent COVID-19. Both conserved end residues are part of each CDR3. A D gene is named only where the DNA matches it firmly. Expanded clones are given a class, and other clones once, few, many or no size at all.

>TRBJ2-3|NA|NA|TRBV21-1
TGTGCCAGCACAAAAATCCCCTCCCGGACTAGCGGGAGAAAGACAGATACGCAGTATTTT
CASTKIPSRTSGRKTDTQYF
>TRBJ1-2|NA|NA|TRBV12-3/TRBV12-4
TGTGCCAGCAGTTTCGCGGGACTTCAGGGCTACACCTTC
CASSFAGLQGYTF
>TRBJ2-2|TRBD2|once|TRBV5-1
TGCGCCAGCAGCCGACTAGCGGGAGGGACCGGGGAGCTGTTTTTT
CASSRLAGGTGELFF
>TRBJ1-1|NA|NA|TRBV12-3/TRBV12-4
TGTGCCAGCAGTTTCGGGTTCTGGGCTTTCTTT
CASSFGFWAFF
>TRBJ2-1|TRBD2|NA|TRBV9
TGTGCCAGCAGCTCTAGAGATGGACTAGCGGGTTACAATGAGCAGTTCTTC
CASSSRDGLAGYNEQFF
>TRBJ2-2|TRBD2|NA|TRBV9
TGTGCCAGCAGCGTAGGAGAGGCGGGGGGGTCCCGGGAGCTGTTTTTT
CASSVGEAGGSRELFF
>TRBJ1-2|TRBD1|NA|TRBV4-1
TGCGCCAGCAGCTTTCAGGGGGCTGGAGGTGGCTACACCTTC
CASSFQGAGGGYTF
>TRBJ1-5|NA|NA|TRBV7-8
TGTGCCAGCAGCTTATCACCGGATCAGCCCCAGCATTTT
CASSLSPDQPQHF
>TRBJ1-2|TRBD1|NA|TRBV5-1
TGCGCCAGCAGCCAAGGACAGGGGGAGGGCTACACCTTC
CASSQGQGEGYTF
>TRBJ2-2|TRBD2|NA|TRBV10-3
TGTGCCATCAGTGATCCGAGCGGGGGGGCCGGGGAGCTGTTTTTT
CAISDPSGGAGELFF
>TRBJ2-1|TRBD2|NA|TRBV29-1
TGCAGCGTTAGAAGTCCTAGCGGGGGATACGAGCAGTTCTTC
CSVRSPSGGYEQFF
>TRBJ1-2|TRBD1|NA|TRBV29-1
TGCAGCGTTGTGGAGGGGGACAGCTTCGCCGGCTACACCTTC
CSVVEGDSFAGYTF
>TRBJ1-5|NA|few|TRBV4-2
TGTGCCAGCAGCCAAGATAGGCAGGGGAATCAGCCCCAGCATTTT
CASSQDRQGNQPQHF
>TRBJ2-3|TRBD2|NA|TRBV28
TGTGCCAGCAGCCTAGCGGGAGCTCATAGCACAGATACGCAGTATTTT
CASSLAGAHSTDTQYF
>TRBJ1-2|TRBD1|NA|TRBV6-1
TGTGCCAGCAGTGAGGGGACAGCCTTCTATGGCTACACCTTC
CASSEGTAFYGYTF
>TRBJ1-1|NA|NA|TRBV12-3/TRBV12-4
TGTGCCAGCAGCAACCGGGACACTGAAGCTTTCTTT
CASSNRDTEAFF
>TRBJ1-2|TRBD1|NA|TRBV16
TGTGCCAGCAGCCAGGACAGGAACCTATATGGCTACACCTTC
CASSQDRNLYGYTF